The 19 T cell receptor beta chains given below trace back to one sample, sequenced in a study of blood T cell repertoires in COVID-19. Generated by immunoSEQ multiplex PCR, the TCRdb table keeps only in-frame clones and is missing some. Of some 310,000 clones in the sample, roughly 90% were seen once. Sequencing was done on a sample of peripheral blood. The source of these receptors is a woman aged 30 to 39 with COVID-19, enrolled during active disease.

The chain's CDR3 is CASSLGNGETQYF. CDR3 coding DNA: TGTGCCAGCAGCTTAGGAAACGGGGAGACCCAGTACTTC. The chain employs TRBV7-9 and TRBJ2-5, with D unclear. V was cut by 1 base and J by 5 bases, with 8 bases left in between. From germline, CDR1 is SEHNR and CDR2 FQNEAQ (reference sequence). This CDR3 is built from 13 residues.

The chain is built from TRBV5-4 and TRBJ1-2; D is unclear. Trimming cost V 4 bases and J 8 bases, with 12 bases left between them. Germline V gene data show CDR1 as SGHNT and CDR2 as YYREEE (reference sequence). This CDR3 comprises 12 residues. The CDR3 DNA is TGTGCCAGCAGCCTGGGCGGTTTCGGCTACACCTTC. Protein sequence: CASSLGGFGYTF.

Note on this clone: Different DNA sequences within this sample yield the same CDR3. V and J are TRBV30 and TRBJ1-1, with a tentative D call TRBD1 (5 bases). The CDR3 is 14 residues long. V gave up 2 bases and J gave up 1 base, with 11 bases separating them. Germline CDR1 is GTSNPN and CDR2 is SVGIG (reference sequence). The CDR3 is CAWSPPQGNTEAFF. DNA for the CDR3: TGTGCCTGGAGTCCCCCCCAGGGGAACACTGAAGCTTTCTTT.

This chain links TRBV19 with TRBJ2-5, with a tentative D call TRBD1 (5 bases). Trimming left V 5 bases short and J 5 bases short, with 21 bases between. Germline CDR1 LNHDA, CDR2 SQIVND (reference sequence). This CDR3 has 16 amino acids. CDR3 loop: CASSSPRQSPRETQYF. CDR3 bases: TGTGCCAGTAGTTCTCCCCGACAGTCCCCTAGGGAGACCCAGTACTTC.

Here the CDR3 reads CASSQPGEQFF. The CDR3 DNA follows: TGTGCCAGCAGCCAACCGGGTGAGCAGTTCTTC. This chain links TRBV4-2 with TRBJ2-1; D not resolved. Between the trimmed V and J ends, which lost 2 bases and 9 bases, there was a span of 5 bases. Germline CDR1 and CDR2: LGHNA and YNFKEQ. The CDR3 extends over 11 amino acids.

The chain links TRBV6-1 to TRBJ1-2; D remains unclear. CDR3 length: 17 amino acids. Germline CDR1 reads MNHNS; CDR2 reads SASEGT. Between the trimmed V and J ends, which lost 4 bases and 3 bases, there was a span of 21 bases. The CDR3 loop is CASSGPGSNLNYYGYTF. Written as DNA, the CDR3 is TGTGCCAGCAGTGGTCCCGGGTCCAACCTCAACTACTATGGCTACACCTTC.

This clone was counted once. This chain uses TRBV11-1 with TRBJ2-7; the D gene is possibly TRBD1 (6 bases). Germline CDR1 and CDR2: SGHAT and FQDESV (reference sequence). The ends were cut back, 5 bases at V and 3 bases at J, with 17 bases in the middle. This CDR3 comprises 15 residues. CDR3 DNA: TGTGCCAGCAGCCCCGAGGGACATCGAGGCTACGAGCAGTACTTC. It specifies CASSPEGHRGYEQYF.

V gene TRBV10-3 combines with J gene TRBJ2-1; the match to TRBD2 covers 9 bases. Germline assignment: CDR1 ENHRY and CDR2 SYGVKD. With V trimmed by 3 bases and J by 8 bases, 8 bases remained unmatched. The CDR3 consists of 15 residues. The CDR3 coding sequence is TGTGCCATCAGTGAAGGCGGGAGGGCCGCCGATGAGCAGTTCTTC. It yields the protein CAISEGGRAADEQFF.

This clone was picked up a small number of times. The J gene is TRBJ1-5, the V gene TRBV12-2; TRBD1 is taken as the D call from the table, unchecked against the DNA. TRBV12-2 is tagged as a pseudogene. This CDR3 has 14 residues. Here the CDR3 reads CASRVRTVGQPQHF. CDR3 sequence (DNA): TGTGCAAGTCGCGTACGGACAGTAGGACAGCCCCAGCATTTT.

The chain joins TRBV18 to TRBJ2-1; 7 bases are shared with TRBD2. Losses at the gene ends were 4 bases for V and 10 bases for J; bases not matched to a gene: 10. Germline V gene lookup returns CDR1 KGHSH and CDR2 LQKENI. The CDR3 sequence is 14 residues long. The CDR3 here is CASSRAGEEGEQFF. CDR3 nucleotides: TGTGCCAGCTCACGCGCGGGAGAAGAGGGCGAGCAGTTCTTC.

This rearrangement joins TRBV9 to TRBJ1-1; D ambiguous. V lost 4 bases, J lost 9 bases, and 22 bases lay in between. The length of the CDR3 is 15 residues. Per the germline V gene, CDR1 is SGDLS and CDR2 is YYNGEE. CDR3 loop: CASSPSPLDGRQAFF. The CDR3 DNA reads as TGTGCCAGCAGCCCCTCTCCTCTTGACGGGAGACAAGCTTTCTTT.

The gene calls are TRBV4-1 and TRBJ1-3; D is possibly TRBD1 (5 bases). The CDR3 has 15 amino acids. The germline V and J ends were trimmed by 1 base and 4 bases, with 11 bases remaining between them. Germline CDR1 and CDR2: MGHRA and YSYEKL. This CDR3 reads CASSQGRGSGNTIYF. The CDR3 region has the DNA TGCGCCAGCAGCCAAGGTAGGGGCTCCGGAAACACCATATATTTT.

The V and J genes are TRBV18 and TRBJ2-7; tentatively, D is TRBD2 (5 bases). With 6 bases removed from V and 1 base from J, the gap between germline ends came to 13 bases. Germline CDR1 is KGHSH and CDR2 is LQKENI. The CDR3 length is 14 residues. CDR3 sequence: CASSQSGPSYEQYF. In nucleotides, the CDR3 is TGTGCCAGCTCCCAGAGCGGCCCGTCCTACGAGCAGTACTTC.

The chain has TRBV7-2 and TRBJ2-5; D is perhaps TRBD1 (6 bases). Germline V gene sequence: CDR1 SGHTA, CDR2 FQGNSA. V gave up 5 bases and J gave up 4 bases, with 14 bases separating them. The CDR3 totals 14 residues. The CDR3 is CASSRTVGVETQYF. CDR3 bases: TGTGCCAGCAGCCGGACAGTGGGGGTAGAGACCCAGTACTTC.

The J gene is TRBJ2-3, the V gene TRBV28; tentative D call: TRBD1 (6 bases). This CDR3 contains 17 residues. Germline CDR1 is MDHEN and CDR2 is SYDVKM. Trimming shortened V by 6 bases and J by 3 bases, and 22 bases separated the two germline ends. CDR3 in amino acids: CASRVRWVGQQTDTQYF. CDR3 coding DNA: TGTGCCAGCAGGGTGAGGTGGGTAGGACAGCAGACAGATACGCAGTATTTT.

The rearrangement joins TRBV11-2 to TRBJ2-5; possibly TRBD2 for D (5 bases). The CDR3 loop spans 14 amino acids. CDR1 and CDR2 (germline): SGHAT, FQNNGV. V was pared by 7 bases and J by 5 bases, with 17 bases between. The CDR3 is CASIRGQSGETQYF. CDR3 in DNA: TGTGCCAGCATACGCGGCCAATCGGGGGAGACCCAGTACTTC.

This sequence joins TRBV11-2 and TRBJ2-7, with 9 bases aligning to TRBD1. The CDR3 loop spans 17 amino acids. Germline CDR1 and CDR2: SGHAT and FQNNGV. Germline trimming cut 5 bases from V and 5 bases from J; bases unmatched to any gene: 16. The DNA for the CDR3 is TGTGCCAGCAGCCCGGAGTGGGACAGGGCGGATGGAGACGAGCAGTACTTC. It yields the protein CASSPEWDRADGDEQYF.

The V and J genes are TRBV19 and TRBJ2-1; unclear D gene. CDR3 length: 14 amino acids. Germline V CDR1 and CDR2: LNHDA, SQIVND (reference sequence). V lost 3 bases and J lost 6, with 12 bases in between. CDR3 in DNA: TGTGCCAGTAGTATTATGAGTACCCCCAATGAGCAGTTCTTC. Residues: CASSIMSTPNEQFF. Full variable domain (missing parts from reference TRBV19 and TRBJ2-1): DGGITQSPKYLFRKEGQNVTLSCEQNLNHDAMYWYRQDPGQGLRLIYYSQIVNDFQKGDIAEGYSVSREKKESFPLTVTSAQKNPTAFYLCASSIMSTPNEQFFGPGTRLTVL.

The CDR3 sequence: CASSPSMGQGMQYF. The CDR3 DNA sequence: TGTGCCAGCAGCCCATCGATGGGGCAGGGGATGCAGTATTTT. This chain links TRBV11-2 with TRBJ2-3; D is possibly TRBD1 (6 bases). From germline, CDR1 is SGHAT and CDR2 FQNNGV. The CDR3 is made up of 14 amino acids. The V end lost 5 bases, the J end lost 11 bases, and 20 bases lay between the germline ends.